This entry lists 28 T cell receptor beta chains sequenced from one sample in a study of blood T cell repertoires in COVID-19. Repertoires were generated with immunoSEQ multiplex PCR, while TCRdb's copy carries only in-frame clones and drops some. The data hold about 50,000 clones, with more than 70% observed a single time. What was sequenced was peripheral blood. The source is a woman aged 55-69 years with acute or convalescent COVID-19.

The rearrangement links TRBV20-1 to TRBJ1-1, with D possibly TRBD1 on 5 matching bases. The V gene lost 3 bases and the J gene lost 0 bases, with 20 bases spanning the gap. The CDR3 is 17 residues long. Germline assignment: CDR1 DFQATT and CDR2 SNEGSKA (reference sequence). CDR3 DNA sequence: TGCAGTGCTAGTAATAGGGGCAGGATGTCCATGAACACTGAAGCTTTCTTT. This sequence encodes CSASNRGRMSMNTEAFF.

This clone occurred a few times. The V gene is TRBV7-3, the J gene TRBJ2-7; D perhaps matches TRBD2 (6 bases). The germline CDR1 and CDR2 sequences are SGHTA and FQGTGA. The length of the CDR3 is 15 residues. V lost 2 bases and J 0 bases, leaving 11 bases between the germline ends. The CDR3 loop reads CASSLYGSGSYEQYF. The CDR3 bases are TGTGCCAGCAGCTTATATGGTAGCGGCTCCTACGAGCAGTACTTC.

This clone has a single count. The V and J genes are TRBV7-9 and TRBJ1-1; unclear D gene. Trimming removed 5 bases from V and 1 base from J, with 11 bases in between. This CDR3 has 14 residues. Germline values: CDR1 SEHNR, CDR2 FQNEAQ (reference sequence). CDR3 nucleotides: TGTGCCAGCAGCCCAGAGGGAGGGAACACTGAAGCTTTCTTT. It specifies CASSPEGGNTEAFF.

The gene calls are TRBV7-8 and TRBJ2-1, with D possibly TRBD2 on 6 matching bases. CDR1 is SGHVS and CDR2 is FQNEAQ in the germline V gene. CDR3 length: 22 amino acids. With 3 bases removed from V and 0 bases from J, the gap between germline ends came to 30 bases. DNA for the CDR3: TGTGCCAGCAGCTTCGTATCGGCCTGGTACCGGGACTCCCGGAGCTCCTACAATGAGCAGTTCTTC. Its protein product is CASSFVSAWYRDSRSSYNEQFF.

V is TRBV14 and J is TRBJ2-7; 8 nucleotides match TRBD2. Germline trimming cut 0 bases from V and 2 bases from J; bases unmatched to any gene: 6. Germline lookup yields CDR1 SGHDN and CDR2 FVKESK. The CDR3 extends over 16 amino acids. The DNA of the CDR3 is TGTGCCAGCAGCCAAGATATCGGGAGGGCCACCTACGAGCAGTACTTC. Amino acid sequence: CASSQDIGRATYEQYF.

The V call is TRBV5-6, the J call TRBJ1-2, with a possible D match to TRBD1 (6 bases). Germline V gene data show CDR1 as SGHDT and CDR2 as YYEEEE. The CDR3 covers 16 residues. Trimming pared 3 bases from V and 1 base from J, leaving 16 bases between. The CDR3 reads CASSWLTGSGNYGYTF. CDR3 sequence (DNA): TGTGCCAGCAGCTGGCTCACAGGGAGTGGTAACTATGGCTACACCTTC.

This sequence joins TRBV19 and TRBJ1-2; 8 positions match TRBD1. This CDR3 spans 14 amino acids. Per germline, CDR1 LNHDA and CDR2 SQIVND (reference sequence). J gave up 4 bases and V 1 base, and 2 bases lay outside the gene matches. The CDR3: CASSIGTGPYGYTF. For the CDR3, the DNA is TGTGCCAGTAGTATAGGGACAGGGCCCTATGGCTACACCTTC.

The CDR3 nucleotides are TGTGCCAGCAGTCCCTCGGCGGGCGGGGTTTACGAGCAGTACTTC. This sequence encodes CASSPSAGGVYEQYF. The V gene is TRBV27, the J gene TRBJ2-7; D may be TRBD2 (6 bases). Germline CDR1 and CDR2: MNHEY and SMNVEV (reference sequence). The ends were cut back, 5 bases at V and 4 bases at J, with 18 bases in the middle. The CDR3 is made up of 15 amino acids.

V gene TRBV30 combines with J gene TRBJ1-1; TRBD1 matches 9 bases. Germline CDR1 reads GTSNPN; CDR2 reads SVGIG (reference sequence). This CDR3 is built from 18 residues. Trimming cost V 5 bases and J 4 bases; bases outside gene matches: 20. CDR3 sequence (DNA): TGTGCCTGGGGTATCACTTTGGGACAGGGATGGGTGAGCACTGAAGCTTTCTTT. Translation: CAWGITLGQGWVSTEAFF.

The chain joins TRBV5-1 to TRBJ2-5; D is possibly TRBD1 (5 bases). CDR1 SGHRS and CDR2 YFSETQ come from the germline V gene. Trimming shortened V by 2 bases and J by 5 bases, and 10 bases separated the two germline ends. The CDR3 sequence is 13 residues long. DNA for the CDR3: TGCGCCAGCAGCTTAGGGGCTGGGGAGACCCAGTACTTC. This codes for CASSLGAGETQYF.

The chain combines TRBV28 with TRBJ1-2; TRBD1 matches at 7 bases. V shed 9 bases and J 7 bases; nucleotides not matched to a gene: 8. This CDR3 has 12 amino acids. The V gene's germline CDR1 is MDHEN and CDR2 SYDVKM. The CDR3: CASQGDRPGYTF. CDR3 coding DNA: TGTGCCAGTCAGGGGGACCGGCCTGGCTACACCTTC.

This clone was seen just once. The V call is TRBV30, the J call TRBJ1-2; D is ambiguous. Germline lookup yields CDR1 GTSNPN and CDR2 SVGIG (reference sequence). This CDR3 has 8 residues. V lost 8 bases and J 6 bases, leaving 4 bases between the germline ends. The CDR3 nucleotides are TGTGCCCGAGATGGCTACACCTTC. Amino acid sequence: CARDGYTF.

The V gene is TRBV4-1, the J gene TRBJ2-1, with 15 bases aligning to TRBD2. CDR3 length: 18 residues. The trim removed 6 bases at V and 3 bases at J, leaving 9 bases unmatched. Germline CDR1 and CDR2: MGHRA and YSYEKL. As DNA, the CDR3 is TGCGCCAGCAGGATAGGACTAGCGGGGGGGAACCGCTACAATGAGCAGTTCTTC. It encodes CASRIGLAGGNRYNEQFF.

The gene calls are TRBV5-6 and TRBJ1-5; D might be TRBD1 (5 bases). Germline loops: CDR1 SGHDT, CDR2 YYEEEE. V gave up 4 bases and J gave up 4 bases, with 9 bases separating them. This CDR3 has 13 amino acids. The CDR3 region has the DNA TGTGCCAGCAGCCATCAGGGAAATCAGCCCCAGCATTTT. Protein sequence: CASSHQGNQPQHF.

This sequence joins TRBV6-1 and TRBJ1-5, with D perhaps matching TRBD1 (5 bases). The germline V and J ends were trimmed by 2 bases and 2 bases, with 13 bases remaining between them. The germline gives CDR1 MNHNS, CDR2 SASEGT. The CDR3 has 16 residues. CDR3 nucleotides: TGTGCCAGCAGTGAACTCGCAGGGTTGGGCAATCAGCCCCAGCATTTT. It specifies CASSELAGLGNQPQHF.

The chain couples TRBV6-1 to TRBJ1-1; the D is unclear. Trimming left V 1 base short and J 1 base short, with 7 bases between. The CDR3 totals 14 residues. CDR1 and CDR2 from the germline V gene are MNHNS and SASEGT. CDR3 sequence reads: CASSEGTPNTEAFF. The CDR3 bases are TGTGCCAGCAGTGAAGGAACACCGAACACTGAAGCTTTCTTT.

This clone was detected only once. Relative to the germline gene, one junction end is altered; a read error may explain this. This rearrangement joins TRBV5-6 to TRBJ2-1, with TRBD2 matching 8 bases. There are 17 residues in the CDR3. CDR1 is SGHDT, CDR2 YYEEEE, per germline. The CDR3 is CARSLGPGGLSYNEQFF. The CDR3 nucleotides are TGTGCCCGCAGCTTGGGCCCGGGGGGGTTATCCTACAATGAGCAGTTCTTC.

V is TRBV30 and J is TRBJ2-3; 11 bases line up with TRBD2. V lost 1 base to trimming and J lost 3 bases; unmatched junction nucleotides: 3. The CDR3 consists of 15 residues. In germline, CDR1 is GTSNPN, CDR2 SVGIG (reference sequence). CDR3 sequence reads: CAWSASGGSTDTQYF. CDR3 bases: TGTGCCTGGAGTGCTAGCGGGGGGAGTACAGATACGCAGTATTTT.

The chain recombines TRBV3-1 (or the pseudogene TRBV3-2) with TRBJ1-1, with 9 bases matching TRBD1. The germline gives CDR1 LGHDT, CDR2 YNNKEL (reference sequence). Losses at the gene ends were 4 bases for V and 9 bases for J; bases not matched to a gene: 9. CDR3 length equals 14 residues. CDR3 sequence: CASSRGTGREKAFF. CDR3 coding DNA: TGTGCCAGCAGCCGCGGGACAGGGCGAGAGAAAGCTTTCTTT.

This sequence joins TRBV4-1 and TRBJ1-2; no definite D call. The CDR3 runs 15 residues. V was clipped by 3 bases and J by 8 bases, with 19 bases between them. Germline V gene data show CDR1 as MGHRA and CDR2 as YSYEKL. CDR3 region: CASSQDGRVYSGYTF. CDR3 nucleotides: TGCGCCAGCAGCCAGGATGGGAGGGTCTATAGCGGCTACACCTTC.

The CDR3 loop is CASRKQGSSEAFF. As DNA, the CDR3 is TGTGCCAGCAGGAAACAGGGTTCCTCTGAAGCTTTCTTT. J is TRBJ1-1 and V is TRBV28; the D gene is possibly TRBD1 (6 bases). This CDR3 contains 13 residues. Germline CDR1 reads MDHEN; CDR2 reads SYDVKM. V shed 6 bases and J shed 6 bases, with 14 bases lying between them.

The chain has TRBV19 and TRBJ1-5, with 8 positions matching TRBD1. The CDR3 runs 14 residues. With V trimmed by 6 bases and J by 4 bases, 5 bases remained unmatched. Germline CDR1 LNHDA, CDR2 SQIVND (reference sequence). CDR3 nucleotides: TGTGCCAGTAGCCCCGGACAGGGTAATCAGCCCCAGCATTTT. It codes for CASSPGQGNQPQHF.

V is TRBV10-2 and J is TRBJ2-1; D is ambiguous. Germline V gene lookup returns CDR1 WSHSY and CDR2 SAAADI. V lost 6 bases, J lost 7 bases, and 16 bases lay in between. The CDR3 is 14 residues long. CDR3 bases: TGCGCCAGCAGATCGCCGGAGATGAGAAATGAGCAGTTCTTC. Translating gives CASRSPEMRNEQFF.

As to this clone: A junction end diverges from the germline sequence, so it may reflect a read error. V gene TRBV4-1 combines with J gene TRBJ2-1; 7 bases match TRBD1. The CDR3 length is 16 residues. Germline CDR1 reads MGHRA; CDR2 reads YSYEKL. This CDR3 reads CASSEDFRQGRNEQFF. The CDR3 DNA reads TGCGCCAGCAGCGAAGATTTCAGACAGGGCCGAAATGAGCAGTTCTTC.

J is TRBJ2-7 and V is TRBV2; perhaps TRBD2 as D (5 bases). This CDR3 has 14 amino acids. CDR1 is SNHLY and CDR2 is FYNNEI in the germline V gene. Trimming stripped 5 bases from V and 0 bases from J, with 11 bases between. The CDR3 nucleotides read TGTGCCAGCAGTCGAGCCGGGAACTCCTACGAGCAGTACTTC. This encodes CASSRAGNSYEQYF.

This clone was detected only a few times. CDR3 region: CASSAPGQRNSPLHF. The DNA for the CDR3 is TGTGCCAGCAGCGCCCCGGGACAGCGGAATTCACCCCTCCACTTT. This chain links TRBV7-9 with TRBJ1-6, with 7 bases lining up with TRBD1. Germline V gene lookup returns CDR1 SEHNR and CDR2 FQNEAQ (reference sequence). The CDR3 contains 15 residues. Trimming took 5 bases from V and 7 from J; bases not matched to a gene: 8.

Only one count was recorded for this clone. This chain links TRBV6-5 with TRBJ1-5; no firm D call. V was trimmed by 3 bases and J by 0 bases, leaving 9 bases between them. The CDR3 totals 15 residues. Per the germline V gene, CDR1 is MNHEY and CDR2 is SVGAGI. The CDR3 protein is CASSYSVYSNQPQHF. CDR3 in DNA: TGTGCCAGCAGTTATAGTGTATATAGCAATCAGCCCCAGCATTTT.

The chain carries TRBV7-6 and TRBJ2-1; 7 bases map to TRBD1. This CDR3 contains 15 residues. After removal of 1 base from V and 6 bases from J, the junction contained 6 bases not matched to a gene. The germline V gene encodes CDR1 SGHVS and CDR2 FNYEAQ. The CDR3 loop reads CASSLDRGRSNEQFF. The CDR3 nucleotides read TGTGCCAGCAGCTTAGACAGGGGACGGTCCAATGAGCAGTTCTTC.